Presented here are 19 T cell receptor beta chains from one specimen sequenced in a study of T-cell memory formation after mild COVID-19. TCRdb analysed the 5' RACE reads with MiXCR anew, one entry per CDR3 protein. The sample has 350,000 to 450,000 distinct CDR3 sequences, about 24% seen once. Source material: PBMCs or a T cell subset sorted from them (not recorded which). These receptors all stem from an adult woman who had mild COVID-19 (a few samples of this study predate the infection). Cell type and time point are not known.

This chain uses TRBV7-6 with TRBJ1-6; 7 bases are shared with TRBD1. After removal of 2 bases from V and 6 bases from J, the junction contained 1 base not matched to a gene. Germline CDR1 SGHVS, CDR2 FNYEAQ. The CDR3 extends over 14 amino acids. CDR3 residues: CASSLYRGNSPLHF. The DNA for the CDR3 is TGTGCCAGCAGCTTATACAGGGGTAATTCACCCCTCCACTTT.

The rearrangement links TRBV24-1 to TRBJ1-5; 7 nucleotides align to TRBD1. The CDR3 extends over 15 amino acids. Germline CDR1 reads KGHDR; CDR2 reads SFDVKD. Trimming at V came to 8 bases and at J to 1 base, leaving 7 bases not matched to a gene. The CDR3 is CATNPQGVSNQPQHF. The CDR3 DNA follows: TGTGCCACCAACCCTCAGGGGGTAAGCAATCAGCCCCAGCATTTT.

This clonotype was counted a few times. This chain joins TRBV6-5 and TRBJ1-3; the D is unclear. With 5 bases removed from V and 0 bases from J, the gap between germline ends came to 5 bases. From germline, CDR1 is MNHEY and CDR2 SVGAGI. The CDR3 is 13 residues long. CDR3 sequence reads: CASSALSGNTIYF. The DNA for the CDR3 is TGTGCCAGCAGTGCTCTCTCTGGAAACACCATATATTTT.

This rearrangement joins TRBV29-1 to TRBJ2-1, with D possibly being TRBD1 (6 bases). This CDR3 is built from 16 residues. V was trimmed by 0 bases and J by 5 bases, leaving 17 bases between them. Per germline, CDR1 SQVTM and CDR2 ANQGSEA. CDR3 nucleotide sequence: TGCAGCGTTGAAGATTGGGTAACAGGGAAGAACAATGAGCAGTTCTTC. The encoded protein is CSVEDWVTGKNNEQFF.

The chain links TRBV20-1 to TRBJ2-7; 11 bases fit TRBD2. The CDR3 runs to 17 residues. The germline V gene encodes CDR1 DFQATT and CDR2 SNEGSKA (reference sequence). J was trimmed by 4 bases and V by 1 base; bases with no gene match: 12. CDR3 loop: CSARGVTSGASPYEQYF. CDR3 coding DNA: TGCAGTGCTAGAGGCGTGACTAGCGGGGCGTCCCCATACGAGCAGTACTTC.

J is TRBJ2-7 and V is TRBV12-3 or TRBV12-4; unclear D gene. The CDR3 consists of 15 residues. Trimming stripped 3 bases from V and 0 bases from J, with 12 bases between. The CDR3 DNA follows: TGTGCCAGCAGTTTTGCTCTTTCGGGCTCCTACGAGCAGTACTTC. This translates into CASSFALSGSYEQYF.

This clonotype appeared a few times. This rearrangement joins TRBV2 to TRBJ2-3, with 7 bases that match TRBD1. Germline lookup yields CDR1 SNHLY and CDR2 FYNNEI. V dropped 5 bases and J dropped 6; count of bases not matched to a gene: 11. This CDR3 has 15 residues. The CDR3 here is CASSLGQTFGDTQYF. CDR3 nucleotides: TGTGCCAGCAGTCTGGGACAGACCTTCGGGGATACGCAGTATTTT.

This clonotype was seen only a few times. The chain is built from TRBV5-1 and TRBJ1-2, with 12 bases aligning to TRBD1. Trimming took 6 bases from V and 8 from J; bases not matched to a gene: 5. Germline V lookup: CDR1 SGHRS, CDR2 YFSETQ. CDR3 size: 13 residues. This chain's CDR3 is CASNSGQGAGYTF. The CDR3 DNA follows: TGCGCCAGCAACTCGGGACAGGGGGCCGGCTACACCTTC.

The DNA for the CDR3 is TGTGCCAGCGGCGACAGGGGACTGTCTGGGGCCAACGTCCTGACTTTC. The encoded protein is CASGDRGLSGANVLTF. The chain recombines TRBV5-5 with TRBJ2-6; TRBD1 aligns across 8 bases. With 7 bases clipped from V and 1 base from J, the junction kept 7 bases outside the gene matches. Looked up from germline, CDR1 is SGHKS and CDR2 is YYEKEE (reference sequence). The CDR3 loop spans 16 amino acids.

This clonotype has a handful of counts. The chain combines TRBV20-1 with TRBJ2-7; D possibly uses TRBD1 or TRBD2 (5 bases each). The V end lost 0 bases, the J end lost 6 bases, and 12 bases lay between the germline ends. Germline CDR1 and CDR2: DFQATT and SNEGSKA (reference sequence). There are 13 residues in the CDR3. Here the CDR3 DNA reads TGCAGTGCTAGAGATCTACGAGGGGCCGAGCAGTACTTC. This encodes CSARDLRGAEQYF.

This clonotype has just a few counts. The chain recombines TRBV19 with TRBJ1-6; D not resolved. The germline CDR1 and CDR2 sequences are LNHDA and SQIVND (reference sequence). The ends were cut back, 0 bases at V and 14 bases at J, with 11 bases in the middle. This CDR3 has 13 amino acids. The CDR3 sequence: CASSIDGGRTLHF. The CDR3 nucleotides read TGTGCCAGTAGTATAGATGGTGGCAGGACCCTCCACTTT.

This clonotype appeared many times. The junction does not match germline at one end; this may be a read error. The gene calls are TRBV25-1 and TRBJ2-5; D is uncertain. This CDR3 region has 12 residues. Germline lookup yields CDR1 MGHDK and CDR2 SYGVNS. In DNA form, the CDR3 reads TGCGCCAGCAGCGAGTACCAAGAGACCCAGTACTTC. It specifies CASSEYQETQYF.

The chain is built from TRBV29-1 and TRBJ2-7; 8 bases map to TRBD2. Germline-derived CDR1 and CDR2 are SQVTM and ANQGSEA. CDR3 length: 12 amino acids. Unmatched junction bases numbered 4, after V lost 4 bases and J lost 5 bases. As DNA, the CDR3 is TGCAGCGTTGCCCGGGGGGGAAACGAGCAGTACTTC. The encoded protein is CSVARGGNEQYF.

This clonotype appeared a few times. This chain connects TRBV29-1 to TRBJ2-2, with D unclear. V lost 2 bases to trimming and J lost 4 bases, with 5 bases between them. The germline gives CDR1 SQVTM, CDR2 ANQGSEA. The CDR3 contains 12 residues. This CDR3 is CSVELSTGELFF. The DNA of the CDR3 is TGCAGCGTTGAACTGAGCACCGGGGAGCTGTTTTTT.

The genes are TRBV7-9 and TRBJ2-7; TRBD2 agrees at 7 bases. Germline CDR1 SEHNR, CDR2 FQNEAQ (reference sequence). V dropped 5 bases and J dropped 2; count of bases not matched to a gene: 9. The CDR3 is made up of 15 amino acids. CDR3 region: CASSLGTGLAYEQYF. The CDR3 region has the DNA TGTGCCAGCAGCCTCGGGACTGGACTAGCCTACGAGCAGTACTTC.

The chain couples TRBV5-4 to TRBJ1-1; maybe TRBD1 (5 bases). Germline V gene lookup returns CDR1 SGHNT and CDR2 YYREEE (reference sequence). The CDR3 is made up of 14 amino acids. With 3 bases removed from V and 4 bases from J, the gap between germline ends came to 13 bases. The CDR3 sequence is CASSSNRYFTEAFF. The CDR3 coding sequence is TGTGCCAGCAGCTCTAACAGGTATTTCACTGAAGCTTTCTTT.

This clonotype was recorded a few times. CDR3 amino acids: CASSPGQNSYQETQYF. CDR3 bases: TGTGCCAGCAGCCCGGGACAGAATTCTTACCAAGAGACCCAGTACTTC. The V and J genes are TRBV11-3 and TRBJ2-5, with 7 bases that match TRBD1. CDR1 and CDR2 from the germline V gene are SGHNT and YENEEA. After removal of 5 bases from V and 0 bases from J, the junction contained 9 bases not matched to a gene. This CDR3 is 16 amino acids long.

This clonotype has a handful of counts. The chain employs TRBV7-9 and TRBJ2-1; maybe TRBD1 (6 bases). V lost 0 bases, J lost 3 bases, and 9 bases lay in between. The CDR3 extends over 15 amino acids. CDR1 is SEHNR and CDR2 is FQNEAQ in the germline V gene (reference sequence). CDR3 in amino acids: CASSLAWTVYNEQFF. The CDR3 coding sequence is TGTGCCAGCAGCTTAGCCTGGACAGTCTACAATGAGCAGTTCTTC.

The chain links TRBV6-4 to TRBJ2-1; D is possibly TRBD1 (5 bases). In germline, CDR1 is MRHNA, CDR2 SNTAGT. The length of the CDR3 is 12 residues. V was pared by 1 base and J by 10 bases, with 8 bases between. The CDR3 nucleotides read TGTGCCAGCAGTGACTGGAAGGGGGAGCAGTTCTTC. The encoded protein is CASSDWKGEQFF.